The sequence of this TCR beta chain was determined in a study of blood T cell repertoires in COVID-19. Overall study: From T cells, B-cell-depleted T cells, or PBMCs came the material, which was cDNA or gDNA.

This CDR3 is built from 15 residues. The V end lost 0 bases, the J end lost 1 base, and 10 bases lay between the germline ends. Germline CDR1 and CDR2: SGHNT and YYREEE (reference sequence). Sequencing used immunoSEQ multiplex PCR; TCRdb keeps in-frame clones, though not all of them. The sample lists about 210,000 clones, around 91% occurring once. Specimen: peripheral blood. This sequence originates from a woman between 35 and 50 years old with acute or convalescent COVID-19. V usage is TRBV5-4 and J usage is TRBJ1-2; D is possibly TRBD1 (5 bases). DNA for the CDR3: TGTGCCAGCAGCTTGGCCACAGGTTTTAACTATGGCTACACCTTC. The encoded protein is CASSLATGFNYGYTF.